A single sample is the source of the 32 T cell receptor beta chains below, sequenced in a study of blood T cells in healthy people across ages (dated by TCRdb to about 2015). Receptors were amplified or captured by 5' RACE. Sequencer: Illumina HiSeq 2500. A second PCR of about 6 to 12 cycles was run with a J-beta primer mix and a sample-barcoded 5' primer. In-frame beta chains were kept once TCRdb had trimmed the public reads at Q25 with fastp and called clones with MiXCR. Duplicate CDR3 protein sequences are folded into a single record with the most common DNA and genes. Here the sample has about 680,000 distinct CDR3 sequences; approximately 49% occur a single time. The top ten clonotypes cover 25% to 35% of the sample. Sequencing was performed on blood. All receptors come from a woman aged 55-70 years in good health.

This clonotype was counted only a few times. CDR3 in DNA: TGTGCCAGCAGCTCGAGTAGCGGGAGCTTGTATTTT. This gives the protein CASSSSSGSLYF. This chain connects TRBV7-2 to TRBJ2-3, with 9 nucleotides matching TRBD2. The CDR3 is 12 amino acids. The germline CDR1 and CDR2 sequences are SGHTA and FQGNSA. V was pared by 4 bases and J by 14 bases, with 7 bases of the junction left unmatched. Complete variable domain (other parts from reference TRBV7-2 and TRBJ2-3): GAGVSQSPSNKVTEKGKDVELRCDPISGHTALYWYRQSLGQGLEFLIYFQGNSAPDKSGLPSDRFSAERTGGSVSTLTIQRTQQEDSAVYLCASSSSSGSLYFGPGTRLTVL.

This sequence joins TRBV29-1 and TRBJ1-5; no firm D call. The CDR3 has 13 amino acids. V lost 4 bases and J 3 bases, leaving 10 bases between the germline ends. Per germline, CDR1 SQVTM and CDR2 ANQGSEA. CDR3 in DNA: TGCAGCGTTGTAAAGGGAAACAATCAGCCCCAGCATTTT. Its protein is CSVVKGNNQPQHF.

In regard to this clonotype: A read error may account for a junction end that differs from germline. The chain uses TRBV6-2 or TRBV6-3 and TRBJ2-3; D is unresolved. The germline V gene encodes CDR1 MNHEY and CDR2 SVGEGT. The CDR3 runs to 12 residues. The CDR3 sequence is CDSSRFPDTQYF. The DNA for the CDR3 is TGTGACAGCAGTAGGTTCCCAGATACGCAGTATTTT.

This clonotype has only a few counts. This chain uses TRBV27 with TRBJ2-7, with D maybe TRBD1 (6 bases). The ends were cut back, 6 bases at V and 3 bases at J, with 15 bases in the middle. CDR3 length equals 14 residues. Per the germline V gene, CDR1 is MNHEY and CDR2 is SMNVEV (reference sequence). CDR3 DNA: TGTGCCAGCAGCCGTGCCACACAGGGCTACGAGCAGTACTTC. Its protein is CASSRATQGYEQYF.

The chain couples TRBV5-1 to TRBJ1-1, with 9 bases lining up with TRBD1. This CDR3 has 17 residues. Germline-derived CDR1 and CDR2 are SGHRS and YFSETQ. J lost 0 bases, V lost 1 base, and 7 bases had no gene match. This CDR3 is CASSLYPQGAMNTEAFF. The CDR3 region has the DNA TGCGCCAGCAGCTTGTACCCACAGGGGGCGATGAACACTGAAGCTTTCTTT.

This chain uses TRBV29-1 with TRBJ2-5, with D perhaps TRBD1 or TRBD2 (6 bases each). The better agreement between TRBJ2-7 and the DNA end casts doubt on the J call. There are 13 residues in the CDR3. CDR1 is SQVTM, CDR2 ANQGSEA, per germline. CDR3 DNA: TGCAGCGTTCTCACGTGGGGGGCAGGCGAGCAGTACTTC. Amino acid sequence: CSVLTWGAGEQYF.

V gene TRBV6-5 combines with J gene TRBJ1-2, with 9 bases aligning to TRBD1. The V and J ends lost 5 bases and 6 bases, in that order; junction bases with no gene match: 7. Germline CDR1 and CDR2: MNHEY and SVGAGI. CDR3 length equals 14 residues. As DNA, the CDR3 is TGTGCCAGCAGTGTACACAGGGGGCGGGATGGCTACACCTTC. Protein product: CASSVHRGRDGYTF.

The CDR3 sequence is CASRLAGGYEQYF. The DNA for the CDR3 is TGTGCCAGCAGACTAGCGGGGGGCTACGAGCAGTACTTC. This chain connects TRBV3-1 to TRBJ2-7; 12 nucleotides agree with TRBD2. The CDR3 contains 13 residues. Losses at the gene ends were 6 bases for V and 3 bases for J; bases not matched to a gene: 0. The germline CDR1 and CDR2 sequences are LGHDT and YNNKEL (reference sequence).

A note on this clonotype: A much larger clone is a single base away; this may be a read error. The chain carries TRBV24-1 and TRBJ1-5, with D possibly matching TRBD1 (5 bases). CDR1 KGHDR and CDR2 SFDVKD come from the germline V gene. The CDR3 is made up of 14 amino acids. DNA of the CDR3: TGTGCCACCAGTGAGGGGGGTTTCAATCAGCCCCGGCATTTT. It codes for CATSEGGFNQPRHF.

This clonotype occurred a few times. A much larger clone lies one base from this, so it may be a read error. The rearrangement links TRBV27 to TRBJ2-4; 7 bases map to TRBD2. The germline V gene encodes CDR1 MNHEY and CDR2 SMNVEV (reference sequence). V trimming: 5 bases; J trimming: 3 bases; junction bases outside the gene matches: 10. The CDR3 length is 16 residues. The CDR3 DNA reads as TGTGCCAGCAGTCCACGGGCCAGCGGGGTCAAAAACATTCAGTACTTC. It codes for CASSPRASGVKNIQYF.

The chain recombines TRBV4-3 with TRBJ2-6; D is unresolved. The V and J ends lost 2 bases and 2 bases respectively, with 16 bases between them. CDR1 and CDR2 (germline): LGHNA, YSLEER. CDR3 length: 18 amino acids. The CDR3 loop is CASSQSAGQYPGANVLTF. CDR3 DNA: TGCGCCAGCAGCCAATCCGCCGGGCAGTACCCTGGGGCCAACGTCCTGACTTTC.

This clonotype was detected a few times. The J gene is TRBJ2-1, the V gene TRBV20-1; 10 bases agree with TRBD2. Per germline, CDR1 DFQATT and CDR2 SNEGSKA (reference sequence). This CDR3 has 13 amino acids. Trimming cost V 6 bases and J 7 bases; bases outside gene matches: 6. The CDR3 DNA follows: TGCAGTGCACAAAGGACTAGCGGTAATGAGCAGTTCTTC. It translates to CSAQRTSGNEQFF.

A few counts support this clonotype. V is TRBV4-2 and J is TRBJ2-5; TRBD2 matches at 7 bases. Germline V gives CDR1 LGHNA, CDR2 YNFKEQ. V shed 1 base, J shed 1 base, and the junction held 6 bases outside the gene matches. This CDR3 spans 16 amino acids. CDR3 coding DNA: TGTGCCAGCAGCCAAGCGGCGGGAGCCATCCAAGAGACCCAGTACTTC. Protein sequence: CASSQAAGAIQETQYF.

V usage is TRBV10-3 and J usage is TRBJ2-5, with 7 nucleotides matching TRBD1. CDR1 is ENHRY and CDR2 is SYGVKD in the germline V gene. This CDR3 has 10 amino acids. Trimming at V came to 10 bases and at J to 7 bases, leaving 3 bases not matched to a gene. The CDR3 here is CASRGTTQYF. The DNA of the CDR3 is TGTGCCAGCAGGGGGACGACCCAGTACTTC.

This clonotype was picked up many times. This CDR3 is CASSPKRETQYF. The CDR3 DNA is TGTGCCAGCAGCCCCAAACGGGAGACCCAGTACTTC. The gene calls are TRBV3-1 and TRBJ2-5, with unresolved D. Trimming cost V 4 bases and J 5 bases, with 8 bases left between them. From germline, CDR1 is LGHDT and CDR2 YNNKEL (reference sequence). The CDR3 runs 12 residues.

The chain has TRBV4-3 and TRBJ2-3, with 14 bases matching TRBD2. CDR1 and CDR2 (germline): LGHNA, YSLEER. The V and J ends lost 4 bases and 4 bases, in that order; junction bases with no gene match: 10. This CDR3 comprises 18 residues. CDR3 nucleotides: TGCGCCAGCAGCCGCCGAGCACCGGGACTAGCGGGAGCAGATACGCAGTATTTT. Amino acids: CASSRRAPGLAGADTQYF.

The chain has TRBV4-3 and TRBJ2-3; D is perhaps TRBD2 (6 bases). Germline V gene lookup returns CDR1 LGHNA and CDR2 YSLEER. V shed 4 bases and J shed 4 bases, with 15 bases lying between them. The CDR3 runs to 15 residues. This CDR3 reads CASSRGIAVADTQYF. The CDR3 DNA follows: TGCGCCAGCAGCCGAGGAATAGCGGTTGCAGATACGCAGTATTTT.

The chain joins TRBV13 to TRBJ1-6, with D hard to call. Germline loops: CDR1 PRHDT, CDR2 FYEKMQ (reference sequence). Trimming cost V 8 bases and J 5 bases, with 16 bases left between them. The CDR3 runs 15 residues. CDR3 sequence (DNA): TGTGCCAGCGGATCAAGAGACGGAAATAATTCACCCCTCCACTTT. Translated, it gives CASGSRDGNNSPLHF.

This clonotype has just a few counts. The chain joins TRBV29-1 to TRBJ2-7; the D gene could be TRBD1 or TRBD2 (6 bases each). Gene TRBJ2-4 matches the end of the DNA better, so the J call may be wrong. CDR3 length: 17 residues. Germline V CDR1 and CDR2: SQVTM, ANQGSEA. CDR3 in DNA: TGCAGCGTTGAAGGGCCGGGGGCAGGGATGTTCAAAAACATTCAGTACTTC. It yields the protein CSVEGPGAGMFKNIQYF.

The chain has TRBV29-1 and TRBJ2-3; 13 bases are shared with TRBD2. The CDR3 extends over 18 amino acids. The junction had 10 bases not matched to a gene; V was cut back by 3 bases and J by 1 base. The germline V gene encodes CDR1 SQVTM and CDR2 ANQGSEA. CDR3 region: CSVDGLAGAGGRTDTQYF. CDR3 DNA: TGCAGCGTTGACGGACTAGCGGGAGCGGGGGGGCGCACAGATACGCAGTATTTT.

Points on this clonotype: A much larger clonotype is one base distant, so this may be a read error. The V gene is TRBV7-2, the J gene TRBJ2-7, with no clear D. Germline CDR1 SGHTA, CDR2 FQGNSA. This CDR3 region has 12 residues. The CDR3 DNA sequence: TGTGTCAGCAGCTTAAGGGCCTACGAGCAGTACTTC. Protein product: CVSSLRAYEQYF. Together with reference TRBV7-2 and TRBJ2-7, the CDR3 gives the full variable domain: GAGVSQSPSNKVTEKGKDVELRCDPISGHTALYWYRQSLGQGLEFLIYFQGNSAPDKSGLPSDRFSAERTGGSVSTLTIQRTQQEDSAVYLCVSSLRAYEQYFGPGTRLTVT.

The chain employs TRBV6-2 or TRBV6-3 and TRBJ1-5, with no clear D. V was cut by 4 bases and J by 0 bases, with 7 bases left in between. The CDR3 has 14 residues. Germline values: CDR1 MNHEY, CDR2 SVGEGT. Here the CDR3 reads CASSFHASNQPQHF. CDR3 nucleotide sequence: TGTGCCAGCAGTTTCCACGCTAGCAATCAGCCCCAGCATTTT.

The J gene is TRBJ1-4, the V gene TRBV7-9; no definite D call. V was trimmed by 0 bases and J by 0 bases, leaving 11 bases between them. This CDR3 has 17 amino acids. The germline gives CDR1 SEHNR, CDR2 FQNEAQ (reference sequence). The CDR3 DNA follows: TGTGCCAGCAGCTTAGCGTTATCGCAGGCAACTAATGAAAAACTGTTTTTT. Translating it yields CASSLALSQATNEKLFF.

The gene calls are TRBV20-1 and TRBJ1-1; D is perhaps TRBD1 (5 bases). Germline V lookup: CDR1 DFQATT, CDR2 SNEGSKA (reference sequence). The CDR3 extends over 12 amino acids. The CDR3 DNA reads as TGCAGCAAACGGGGGGGGAGGGCTGAAGCTTTCTTT. It is translated as CSKRGGRAEAFF.

A word on this clonotype: The junction differs from germline at one of its ends, possibly a read error. The chain joins TRBV4-3 to TRBJ2-7; TRBD2 might be the D (5 bases). CDR3 length: 16 amino acids. CDR1 is LGHNA and CDR2 is YSLEER in the germline V gene. The CDR3 is CASSQEPGGASYERYF. DNA for the CDR3: TGCGCCAGCAGCCAAGAACCAGGAGGAGCCTCCTACGAGCGGTACTTC.

J is TRBJ2-1 and V is TRBV29-1, with TRBD1 matching over 11 bases. The V gene's germline CDR1 is SQVTM and CDR2 ANQGSEA. CDR3 length: 12 residues. Trimming removed 7 bases from V and 9 bases from J; junction bases left unmatched: 5. The CDR3 here is CSAGQGAGEQFF. Written as DNA, the CDR3 is TGCAGCGCCGGACAGGGGGCGGGTGAGCAGTTCTTC.

The chain employs TRBV27 and TRBJ2-7; TRBD2 matches 7 bases. From germline, CDR1 is MNHEY and CDR2 SMNVEV (reference sequence). The CDR3 runs 15 residues. V was pared by 6 bases and J by 2 bases, with 10 bases of the junction left unmatched. This CDR3 is CASSISGYPPYEQYF. DNA of the CDR3: TGTGCCAGCAGCATTAGCGGGTATCCGCCCTACGAGCAGTACTTC.

V is TRBV20-1 and J is TRBJ2-3; either TRBD1 or TRBD2 may supply D (5 bases each). In germline, CDR1 is DFQATT, CDR2 SNEGSKA (reference sequence). V lost 3 bases, J lost 6 bases, and 16 bases lay in between. The CDR3 totals 14 residues. The CDR3 DNA reads TGCAGTGCTAGCCAGGGATCAAGAGGGGATACGCAGTATTTT. Its protein is CSASQGSRGDTQYF.

This clonotype came up a few times. The chain combines TRBV20-1 with TRBJ2-2; 12 bases agree with TRBD2. Germline assignment: CDR1 DFQATT and CDR2 SNEGSKA (reference sequence). The CDR3 extends over 15 amino acids. Trimming took 3 bases from V and 6 from J; bases not matched to a gene: 5. Here the CDR3 DNA reads TGCAGTGCTAGGACTAGCGGGAGTATCTCCGGGGAGCTGTTTTTT. The encoded protein is CSARTSGSISGELFF.

This chain uses TRBV20-1 with TRBJ2-1, with TRBD1 matching 9 bases. With V trimmed by 7 bases and J by 6 bases, 10 bases remained unmatched. The CDR3 is 14 residues long. Germline V gives CDR1 DFQATT, CDR2 SNEGSKA (reference sequence). The CDR3 DNA is TGCAGTGGCCCGGGACAGGGAAACCCCAATGAGCAGTTCTTC. Translating it yields CSGPGQGNPNEQFF.

This clonotype was detected only a few times. The chain joins TRBV6-5 to TRBJ1-2; TRBD1 agrees at 8 bases. Trimming took 5 bases from V and 1 from J; bases not matched to a gene: 6. Germline lookup yields CDR1 MNHEY and CDR2 SVGAGI. This CDR3 is built from 15 residues. Here the CDR3 DNA reads TGTGCCAGCAGTACCCGGACAGGGTTTAACTATGGCTACACCTTC. This codes for CASSTRTGFNYGYTF.

The CDR3 sequence is CSARIRTGGDSPLHF. CDR3 DNA sequence: TGCAGTGCTAGAATCCGGACGGGGGGGGATTCACCCCTCCACTTT. The gene calls are TRBV20-1 and TRBJ1-6; perhaps TRBD1 as D (5 bases). CDR1 is DFQATT, CDR2 SNEGSKA, per germline (reference sequence). The CDR3 runs to 15 residues. The ends were cut back, 2 bases at V and 8 bases at J, with 16 bases in the middle.